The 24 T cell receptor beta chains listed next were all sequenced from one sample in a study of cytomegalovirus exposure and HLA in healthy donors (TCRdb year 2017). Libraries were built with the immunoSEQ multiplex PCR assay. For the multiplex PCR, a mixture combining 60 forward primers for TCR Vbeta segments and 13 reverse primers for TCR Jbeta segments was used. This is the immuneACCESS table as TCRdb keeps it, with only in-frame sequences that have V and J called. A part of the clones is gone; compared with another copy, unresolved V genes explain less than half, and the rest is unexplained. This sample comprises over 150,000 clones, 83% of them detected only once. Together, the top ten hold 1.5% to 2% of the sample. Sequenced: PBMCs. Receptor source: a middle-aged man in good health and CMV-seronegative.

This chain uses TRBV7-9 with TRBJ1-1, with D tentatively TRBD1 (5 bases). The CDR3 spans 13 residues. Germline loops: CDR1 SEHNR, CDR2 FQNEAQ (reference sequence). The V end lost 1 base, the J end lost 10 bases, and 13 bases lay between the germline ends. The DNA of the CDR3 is TGTGCCAGCAGCTTAGGGGCAGGGAATTCAGCTTTCTTT. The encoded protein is CASSLGAGNSAFF.

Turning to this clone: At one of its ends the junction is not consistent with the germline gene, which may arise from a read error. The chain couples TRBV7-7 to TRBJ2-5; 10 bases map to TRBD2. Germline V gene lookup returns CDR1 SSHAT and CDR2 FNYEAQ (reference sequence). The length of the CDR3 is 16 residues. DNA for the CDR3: TGTGCTAGCAGCTTAGGGAGCCTAGCGGGAGAAGAGACCCAGTACTTC. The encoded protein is CASSLGSLAGEETQYF.

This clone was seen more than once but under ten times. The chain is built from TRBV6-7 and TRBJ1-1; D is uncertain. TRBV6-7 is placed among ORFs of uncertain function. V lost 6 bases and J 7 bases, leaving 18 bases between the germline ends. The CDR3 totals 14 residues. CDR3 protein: CASRDIEGVGEAFF. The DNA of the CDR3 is TGTGCCAGCAGAGATATTGAGGGCGTAGGTGAAGCTTTCTTT.

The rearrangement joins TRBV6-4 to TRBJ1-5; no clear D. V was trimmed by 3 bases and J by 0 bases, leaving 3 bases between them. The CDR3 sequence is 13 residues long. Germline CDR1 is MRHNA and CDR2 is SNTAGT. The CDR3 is CASSEYSNQPQHF. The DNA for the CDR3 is TGTGCCAGCAGTGAATATAGCAATCAGCCCCAGCATTTT.

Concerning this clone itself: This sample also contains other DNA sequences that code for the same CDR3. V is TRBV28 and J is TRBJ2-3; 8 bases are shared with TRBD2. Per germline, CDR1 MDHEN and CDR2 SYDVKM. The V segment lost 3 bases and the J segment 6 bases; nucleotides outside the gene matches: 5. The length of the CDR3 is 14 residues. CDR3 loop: CASSFLSGTDTQYF. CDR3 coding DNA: TGTGCCAGCAGTTTTCTTAGCGGGACGGATACGCAGTATTTT.

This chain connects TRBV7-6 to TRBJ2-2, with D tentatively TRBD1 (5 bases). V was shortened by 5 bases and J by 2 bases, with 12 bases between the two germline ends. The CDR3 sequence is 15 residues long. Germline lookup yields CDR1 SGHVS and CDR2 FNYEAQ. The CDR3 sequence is CASSGITGNTGELFF. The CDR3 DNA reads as TGTGCCAGCAGCGGGATTACAGGAAACACCGGGGAGCTGTTTTTT. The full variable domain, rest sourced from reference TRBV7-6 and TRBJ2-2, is GAGVSQSPRYKVTKRGQDVALRCDPISGHVSLYWYRQALGQGPEFLTYFNYEAQQDKSGLPNDRFSAERPEGSISTLTIQRTEQRDSAMYRCASSGITGNTGELFFGEGSRLTVL.

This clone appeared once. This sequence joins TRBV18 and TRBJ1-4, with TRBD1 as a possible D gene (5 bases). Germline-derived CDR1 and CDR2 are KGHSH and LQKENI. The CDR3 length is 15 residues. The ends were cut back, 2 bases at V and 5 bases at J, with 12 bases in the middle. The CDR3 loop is CASSPSRGLNEKLFF. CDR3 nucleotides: TGTGCCAGCTCACCATCTAGGGGACTAAATGAAAAACTGTTTTTT.

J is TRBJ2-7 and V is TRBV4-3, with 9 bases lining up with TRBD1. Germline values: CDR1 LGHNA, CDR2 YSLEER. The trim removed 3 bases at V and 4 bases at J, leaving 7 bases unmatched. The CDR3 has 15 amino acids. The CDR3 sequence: CASSHQPGQGYEQYF. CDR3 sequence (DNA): TGCGCCAGCAGCCATCAACCGGGACAGGGTTACGAGCAGTACTTC.

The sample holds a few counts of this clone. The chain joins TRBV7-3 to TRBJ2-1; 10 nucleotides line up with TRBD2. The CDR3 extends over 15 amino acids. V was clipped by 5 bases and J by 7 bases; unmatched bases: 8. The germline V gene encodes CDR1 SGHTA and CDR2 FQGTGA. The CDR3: CASSQGLARGNEQFF. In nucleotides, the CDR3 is TGTGCCAGCAGCCAGGGACTAGCGAGAGGGAATGAGCAGTTCTTC. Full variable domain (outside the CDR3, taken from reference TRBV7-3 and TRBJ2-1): GAGVSQTPSNKVTEKGKYVELRCDPISGHTALYWYRQSLGQGPEFLIYFQGTGAADDSGLPNDRFFAVRPEGSVSTLKIQRTERGDSAVYLCASSQGLARGNEQFFGPGTRLTVL.

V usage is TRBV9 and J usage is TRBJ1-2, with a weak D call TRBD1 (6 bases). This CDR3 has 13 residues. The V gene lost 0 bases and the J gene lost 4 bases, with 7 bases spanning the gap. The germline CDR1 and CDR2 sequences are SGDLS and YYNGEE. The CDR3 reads CASSVGRGYGYTF. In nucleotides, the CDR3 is TGTGCCAGCAGCGTAGGCAGGGGCTATGGCTACACCTTC.

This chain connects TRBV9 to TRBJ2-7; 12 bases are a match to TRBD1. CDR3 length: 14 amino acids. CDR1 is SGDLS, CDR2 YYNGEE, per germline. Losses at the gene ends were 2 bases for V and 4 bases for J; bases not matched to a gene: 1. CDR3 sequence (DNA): TGTGCCAGCAGCGTGGGACAGGGGGCGTACGAGCAGTACTTC. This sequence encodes CASSVGQGAYEQYF.

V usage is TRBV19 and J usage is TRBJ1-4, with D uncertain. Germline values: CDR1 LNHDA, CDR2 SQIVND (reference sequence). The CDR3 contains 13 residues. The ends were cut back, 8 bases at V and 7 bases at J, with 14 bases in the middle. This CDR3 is CASENPVVEKLFF. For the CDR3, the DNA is TGTGCCAGTGAGAACCCTGTGGTTGAAAAACTGTTTTTT.

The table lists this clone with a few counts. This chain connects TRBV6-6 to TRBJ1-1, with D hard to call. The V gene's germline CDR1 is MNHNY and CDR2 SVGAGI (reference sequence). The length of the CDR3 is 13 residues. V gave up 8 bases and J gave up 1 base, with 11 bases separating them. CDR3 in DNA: TGTGCCAGCGGGCTCCAAGCGAACACTGAAGCTTTCTTT. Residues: CASGLQANTEAFF.

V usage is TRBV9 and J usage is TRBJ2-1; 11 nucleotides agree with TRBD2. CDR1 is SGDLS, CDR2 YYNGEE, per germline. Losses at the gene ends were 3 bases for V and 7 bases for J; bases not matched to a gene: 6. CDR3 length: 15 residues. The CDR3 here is CASSATSGSGNEQFF. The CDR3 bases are TGTGCCAGCAGCGCTACTAGCGGGAGTGGGAATGAGCAGTTCTTC.

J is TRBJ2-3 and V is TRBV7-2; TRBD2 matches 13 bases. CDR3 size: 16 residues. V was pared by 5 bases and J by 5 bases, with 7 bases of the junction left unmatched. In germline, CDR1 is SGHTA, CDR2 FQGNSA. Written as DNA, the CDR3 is TGTGCCAGCAGCATAGGACTAGCGGGAGCAGGAGATACGCAGTATTTT. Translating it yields CASSIGLAGAGDTQYF.

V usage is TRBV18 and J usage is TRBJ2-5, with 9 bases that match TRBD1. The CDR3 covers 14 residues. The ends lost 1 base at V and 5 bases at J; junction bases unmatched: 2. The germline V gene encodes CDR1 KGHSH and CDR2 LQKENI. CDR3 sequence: CASSPRTGAETQYF. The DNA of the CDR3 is TGTGCCAGCTCACCACGGACAGGGGCGGAGACCCAGTACTTC.

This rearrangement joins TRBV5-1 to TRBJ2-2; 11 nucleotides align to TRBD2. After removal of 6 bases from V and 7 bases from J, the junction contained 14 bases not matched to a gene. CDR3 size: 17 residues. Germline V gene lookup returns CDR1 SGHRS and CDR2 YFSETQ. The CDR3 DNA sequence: TGCGCCAGCACCCCCCAGGAGACTAGCGGGGCGGTCGGGGAGCTGTTTTTT. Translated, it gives CASTPQETSGAVGELFF.

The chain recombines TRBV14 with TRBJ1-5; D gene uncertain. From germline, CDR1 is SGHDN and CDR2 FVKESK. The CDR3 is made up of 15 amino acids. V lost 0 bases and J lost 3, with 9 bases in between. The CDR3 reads CASSQDERDNQPQHF. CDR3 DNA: TGTGCCAGCAGCCAAGATGAACGGGACAATCAGCCCCAGCATTTT. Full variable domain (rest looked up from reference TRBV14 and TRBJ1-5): EAGVTQFPSHSVIEKGQTVTLRCDPISGHDNLYWYRRVMGKEIKFLLHFVKESKQDESGMPNNRFLAERTGGTYSTLKVQPAELEDSGVYFCASSQDERDNQPQHFGDGTRLSIL.

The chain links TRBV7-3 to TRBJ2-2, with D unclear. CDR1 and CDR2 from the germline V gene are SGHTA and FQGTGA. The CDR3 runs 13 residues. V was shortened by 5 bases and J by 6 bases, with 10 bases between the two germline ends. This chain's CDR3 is CASSPGVAGELFF. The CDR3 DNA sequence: TGTGCCAGCAGCCCCGGTGTAGCCGGGGAGCTGTTTTTT.

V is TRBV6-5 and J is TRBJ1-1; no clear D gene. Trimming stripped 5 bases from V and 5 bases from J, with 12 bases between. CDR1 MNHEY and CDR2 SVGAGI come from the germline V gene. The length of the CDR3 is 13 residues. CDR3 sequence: CASSPRSRTEAFF. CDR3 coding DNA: TGTGCCAGCAGTCCCCGGTCAAGAACTGAAGCTTTCTTT.

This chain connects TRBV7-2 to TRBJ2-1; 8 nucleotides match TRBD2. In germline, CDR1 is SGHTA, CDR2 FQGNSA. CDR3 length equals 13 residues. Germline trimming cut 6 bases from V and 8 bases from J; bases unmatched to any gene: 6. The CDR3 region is CASRGSGVYEQFF. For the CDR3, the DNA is TGTGCCAGCAGGGGTAGCGGGGTATATGAGCAGTTCTTC.

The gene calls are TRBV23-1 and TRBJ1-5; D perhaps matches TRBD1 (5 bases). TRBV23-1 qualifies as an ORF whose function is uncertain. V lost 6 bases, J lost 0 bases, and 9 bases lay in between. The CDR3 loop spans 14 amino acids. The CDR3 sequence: CASRAGPSNQPQHF. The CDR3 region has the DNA TGCGCCAGCAGAGCAGGGCCTAGCAATCAGCCCCAGCATTTT.

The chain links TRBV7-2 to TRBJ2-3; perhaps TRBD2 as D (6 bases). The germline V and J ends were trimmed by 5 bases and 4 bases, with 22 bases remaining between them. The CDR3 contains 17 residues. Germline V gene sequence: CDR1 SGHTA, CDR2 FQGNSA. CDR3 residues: CASSAHPRGMASDTQYF. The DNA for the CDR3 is TGTGCCAGCAGCGCCCACCCCCGGGGGATGGCGTCAGATACGCAGTATTTT.

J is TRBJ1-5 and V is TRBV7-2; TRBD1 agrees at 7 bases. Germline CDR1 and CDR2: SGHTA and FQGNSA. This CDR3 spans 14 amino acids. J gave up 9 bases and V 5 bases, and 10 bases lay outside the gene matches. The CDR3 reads CASSPRDSTPPQHF. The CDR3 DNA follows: TGTGCCAGCAGCCCTAGGGACAGCACGCCGCCCCAGCATTTT.